These T cell receptor beta chains were read from a single sample in a study of identical twins. TCRdb re-called the 5' RACE reads through MiXCR, storing one row per CDR3 protein. The sample shows 500,000 to 550,000 distinct CDR3 sequences, roughly 21% of them seen only once. These same records also appear under a second study, on T cells expressing NK-cell markers.

Sequencing was performed on CD4+ T cells sorted from blood. These receptors were obtained from a woman under 30 in good health. CDR3s include the opening cysteine and the closing phenylalanine or tryptophan. A D gene is named only where the DNA matches it firmly. Only part of the rows carry a size: once, few, many, or a class if the clone is expanded.

v_gene: TRBV20-1; j_gene: TRBJ1-1; abundance: -; d_gene: TRBD1; CDR3nt: TGCAGTGCCTCCAGGGGGCATACCACTGAAGCTTTCTTT; CDR3aa: CSASRGHTTEAFF
v_gene: TRBV6-2/TRBV6-3; j_gene: TRBJ2-5; abundance: few; d_gene: -; CDR3nt: TGTGCCAGCAGTTACCCCCCAGAGACCCAGTACTTC; CDR3aa: CASSYPPETQYF
v_gene: TRBV10-3; j_gene: TRBJ1-1; abundance: -; d_gene: -; CDR3nt: TGTGCCATCAGTGAGTCGGCAGGGACGGGCACTGAAGCTTTCTTT; CDR3aa: CAISESAGTGTEAFF
v_gene: TRBV5-4; j_gene: TRBJ2-3; abundance: -; d_gene: TRBD2; CDR3nt: TGTGCCAGCAGCTTGGTGGGAGCGGGAACAGATACGCAGTATTTT; CDR3aa: CASSLVGAGTDTQYF
v_gene: TRBV10-1; j_gene: TRBJ2-4; abundance: -; d_gene: -; CDR3nt: TGCGCCAGCAGTGACGGTGTAGCCAAAAACATTCAGTACTTC; CDR3aa: CASSDGVAKNIQYF
v_gene: TRBV4-1; j_gene: TRBJ2-2; abundance: -; d_gene: -; CDR3nt: TGCGCCAGCAGCCCGAGGGGCAAGAACACCGGGGAGCTGTTTTTT; CDR3aa: CASSPRGKNTGELFF
v_gene: TRBV10-3; j_gene: TRBJ1-3; abundance: -; d_gene: -; CDR3nt: TGTGCCACCCACGGACAGCTAAACACCATATATTTT; CDR3aa: CATHGQLNTIYF
v_gene: TRBV7-2; j_gene: TRBJ2-1; abundance: -; d_gene: -; CDR3nt: TGTGCCAGCAGCGTCGGTCGAGCTTACAATGAGCAGTTCTTC; CDR3aa: CASSVGRAYNEQFF
v_gene: TRBV10-3; j_gene: TRBJ1-1; abundance: few; d_gene: -; CDR3nt: TGTGCCATCAGTACAGACAGCACCCGGCAGACTGAAGCTTTCTTT; CDR3aa: CAISTDSTRQTEAFF
v_gene: TRBV20-1; j_gene: TRBJ1-1; abundance: few; d_gene: TRBD1; CDR3nt: TGCAGTGCTAGAGATGTACAGGGGGCGGGTGAAGCTTTCTTT; CDR3aa: CSARDVQGAGEAFF
v_gene: TRBV7-3; j_gene: TRBJ1-1; abundance: -; d_gene: -; CDR3nt: TGTGCCAGCAGCCCCACCAGCGCAAGGAACACTGAAGCTTTCTTT; CDR3aa: CASSPTSARNTEAFF
v_gene: TRBV27; j_gene: TRBJ2-5; abundance: few; d_gene: TRBD2; CDR3nt: TGTGCCAGCAGACCGGGACTATTCGGAGAGACCCAGTACTTC; CDR3aa: CASRPGLFGETQYF
v_gene: TRBV20-1; j_gene: TRBJ2-1; abundance: -; d_gene: TRBD2; CDR3nt: TGCAGTGCTACTTCAGCGGGGGGGCTGGGGTTTGAGCAGTTCTTC; CDR3aa: CSATSAGGLGFEQFF
v_gene: TRBV5-5; j_gene: TRBJ2-5; abundance: -; d_gene: -; CDR3nt: TGTGCCAGCAGATCCCAATCTAGCGTTGGGTGGGAGACCCAGTACTTC; CDR3aa: CASRSQSSVGWETQYF
v_gene: TRBV7-3; j_gene: TRBJ2-1; abundance: -; d_gene: TRBD2; CDR3nt: TGTGCCAGCAGCTTAATACCTCCCGGAGCGGGGGGGCCGGGGTTGAATGAGCAGTTCTTC; CDR3aa: CASSLIPPGAGGPGLNEQFF
v_gene: TRBV4-3; j_gene: TRBJ2-1; abundance: few; d_gene: TRBD2; CDR3nt: TGCGCCAGCAGCCTCCTTTATAGCGGGGAATTCAATGAGCAGTTCTTC; CDR3aa: CASSLLYSGEFNEQFF
v_gene: TRBV30; j_gene: TRBJ2-6; abundance: once; d_gene: TRBD1; CDR3nt: TGTGCCTCGAAGCGACAGGGGGGCAACTCTGGGGCCAACGTCCTGACTTTC; CDR3aa: CASKRQGGNSGANVLTF
v_gene: TRBV12-3/TRBV12-4; j_gene: TRBJ2-1; abundance: -; d_gene: TRBD2; CDR3nt: TGTGCGACGGGACTAGCGGCAGCCCTCAATGAGCAGTTCTTC; CDR3aa: CATGLAAALNEQFF
v_gene: TRBV12-3/TRBV12-4; j_gene: TRBJ2-3; abundance: -; d_gene: TRBD1; CDR3nt: TGTGCCAGCGCGACAGGGGACACAGATACGCAGTATTTT; CDR3aa: CASATGDTDTQYF
v_gene: TRBV9; j_gene: TRBJ2-7; abundance: few; d_gene: TRBD2; CDR3nt: TGTGCCAGCAGCGCCCGCCTAAGCACTAGCGGGAGAAACCACGAGCAGTACTTC; CDR3aa: CASSARLSTSGRNHEQYF
v_gene: TRBV7-9; j_gene: TRBJ1-1; abundance: few; d_gene: TRBD1; CDR3nt: TGTGCCAGCAGCTCTGTCCGGGACAGGGTGTATGCTTTCTTT; CDR3aa: CASSSVRDRVYAFF
v_gene: TRBV9; j_gene: TRBJ2-5; abundance: few; d_gene: -; CDR3nt: TGTGCCAGCAGCGGTGGGGAGCCCCAGACCCAGTACTTC; CDR3aa: CASSGGEPQTQYF
v_gene: TRBV19; j_gene: TRBJ1-2; abundance: -; d_gene: -; CDR3nt: TGTGCCAGTAGTATAAACAAAAACTATGGCTACACCTTC; CDR3aa: CASSINKNYGYTF
v_gene: TRBV20-1; j_gene: TRBJ2-1; abundance: few; d_gene: -; CDR3nt: TGCAGTGCGCCCTCGATTGAGGGATCTGAGCAGTTCTTC; CDR3aa: CSAPSIEGSEQFF
v_gene: TRBV9; j_gene: TRBJ2-1; abundance: few; d_gene: -; CDR3nt: TGTGCCAGCAGCGCTGTCCCCGGGACCCCTGAGTACAATGAGCAGTTCTTC; CDR3aa: CASSAVPGTPEYNEQFF
v_gene: TRBV12-3/TRBV12-4; j_gene: TRBJ1-5; abundance: -; d_gene: TRBD1; CDR3nt: TGTGCCAGCAGCCGGACAGGAGAGCAGCAGCCCCAGCATTTT; CDR3aa: CASSRTGEQQPQHF
v_gene: TRBV6-1; j_gene: TRBJ2-2; abundance: -; d_gene: TRBD1; CDR3nt: TGTGCCAGCAGCGGACAGGGGACGCAAACCACCGGGGAGCTGTTTTTT; CDR3aa: CASSGQGTQTTGELFF
v_gene: TRBV7-9; j_gene: TRBJ1-4; abundance: few; d_gene: -; CDR3nt: TGTGCCAGCAGCTTAGCGCAGACCCCGCGGGAAAAACTGTTTTTT; CDR3aa: CASSLAQTPREKLFF
v_gene: TRBV6-4; j_gene: TRBJ1-2; abundance: -; d_gene: -; CDR3nt: TGTGCCAGCAGTCCGGATCTTAACGGCTATGGCTACACCTTC; CDR3aa: CASSPDLNGYGYTF
v_gene: TRBV7-2; j_gene: TRBJ2-2; abundance: -; d_gene: TRBD2; CDR3nt: TGTGCCAGCAGCTTTCGGAGCGGGGTCGGGGAGCTGTTTTTT; CDR3aa: CASSFRSGVGELFF
v_gene: TRBV7-2; j_gene: TRBJ1-2; abundance: -; d_gene: TRBD1; CDR3nt: TGTGCCAGCAGCTCCCCGGACAGGGCGGACTATGGCTACACCTTC; CDR3aa: CASSSPDRADYGYTF
v_gene: TRBV7-9; j_gene: TRBJ1-4; abundance: -; d_gene: -; CDR3nt: TGTGCCAGCAGCCCCCTAGAAAAACTGTTTTTT; CDR3aa: CASSPLEKLFF
v_gene: TRBV20-1; j_gene: TRBJ1-2; abundance: few; d_gene: TRBD1; CDR3nt: TGCAGTGTTTGGGACAGGGGGGACTATGGCTACACCTTC; CDR3aa: CSVWDRGDYGYTF
v_gene: TRBV12-3/TRBV12-4; j_gene: TRBJ1-2; abundance: many; d_gene: -; CDR3nt: TGTGCCAGCAGCAGCAGGGGTGTCGGTTGGAATGGCTACACCTTC; CDR3aa: CASSSRGVGWNGYTF
v_gene: TRBV6-5; j_gene: TRBJ1-1; abundance: few; d_gene: TRBD1; CDR3nt: TGTGCCAGCAGTTACTCGATTGCTGGGACAGGGGGCACTGAAGCTTTCTTT; CDR3aa: CASSYSIAGTGGTEAFF
v_gene: TRBV20-1; j_gene: TRBJ2-5; abundance: -; d_gene: -; CDR3nt: TGCAGTGCTAGCCCAGGGACACAGCAAGAGACCCAGTACTTC; CDR3aa: CSASPGTQQETQYF
v_gene: TRBV7-2; j_gene: TRBJ2-3; abundance: -; d_gene: -; CDR3nt: TGTGCCAGCAGCCCGCGTTCGGCGCCAAGCACAGATACGCAGTATTTT; CDR3aa: CASSPRSAPSTDTQYF
v_gene: TRBV24-1; j_gene: TRBJ2-5; abundance: -; d_gene: TRBD2; CDR3nt: TGTGCCACCAGTGATCCCCTAGACTCGGGAGGAGAGACCCAGTACTTC; CDR3aa: CATSDPLDSGGETQYF
v_gene: TRBV29-1; j_gene: TRBJ1-2; abundance: -; d_gene: TRBD1; CDR3nt: TGCAGCGTTGTTCCCCACCCGACAGGGGGATTGGATGGCTACACCTTC; CDR3aa: CSVVPHPTGGLDGYTF